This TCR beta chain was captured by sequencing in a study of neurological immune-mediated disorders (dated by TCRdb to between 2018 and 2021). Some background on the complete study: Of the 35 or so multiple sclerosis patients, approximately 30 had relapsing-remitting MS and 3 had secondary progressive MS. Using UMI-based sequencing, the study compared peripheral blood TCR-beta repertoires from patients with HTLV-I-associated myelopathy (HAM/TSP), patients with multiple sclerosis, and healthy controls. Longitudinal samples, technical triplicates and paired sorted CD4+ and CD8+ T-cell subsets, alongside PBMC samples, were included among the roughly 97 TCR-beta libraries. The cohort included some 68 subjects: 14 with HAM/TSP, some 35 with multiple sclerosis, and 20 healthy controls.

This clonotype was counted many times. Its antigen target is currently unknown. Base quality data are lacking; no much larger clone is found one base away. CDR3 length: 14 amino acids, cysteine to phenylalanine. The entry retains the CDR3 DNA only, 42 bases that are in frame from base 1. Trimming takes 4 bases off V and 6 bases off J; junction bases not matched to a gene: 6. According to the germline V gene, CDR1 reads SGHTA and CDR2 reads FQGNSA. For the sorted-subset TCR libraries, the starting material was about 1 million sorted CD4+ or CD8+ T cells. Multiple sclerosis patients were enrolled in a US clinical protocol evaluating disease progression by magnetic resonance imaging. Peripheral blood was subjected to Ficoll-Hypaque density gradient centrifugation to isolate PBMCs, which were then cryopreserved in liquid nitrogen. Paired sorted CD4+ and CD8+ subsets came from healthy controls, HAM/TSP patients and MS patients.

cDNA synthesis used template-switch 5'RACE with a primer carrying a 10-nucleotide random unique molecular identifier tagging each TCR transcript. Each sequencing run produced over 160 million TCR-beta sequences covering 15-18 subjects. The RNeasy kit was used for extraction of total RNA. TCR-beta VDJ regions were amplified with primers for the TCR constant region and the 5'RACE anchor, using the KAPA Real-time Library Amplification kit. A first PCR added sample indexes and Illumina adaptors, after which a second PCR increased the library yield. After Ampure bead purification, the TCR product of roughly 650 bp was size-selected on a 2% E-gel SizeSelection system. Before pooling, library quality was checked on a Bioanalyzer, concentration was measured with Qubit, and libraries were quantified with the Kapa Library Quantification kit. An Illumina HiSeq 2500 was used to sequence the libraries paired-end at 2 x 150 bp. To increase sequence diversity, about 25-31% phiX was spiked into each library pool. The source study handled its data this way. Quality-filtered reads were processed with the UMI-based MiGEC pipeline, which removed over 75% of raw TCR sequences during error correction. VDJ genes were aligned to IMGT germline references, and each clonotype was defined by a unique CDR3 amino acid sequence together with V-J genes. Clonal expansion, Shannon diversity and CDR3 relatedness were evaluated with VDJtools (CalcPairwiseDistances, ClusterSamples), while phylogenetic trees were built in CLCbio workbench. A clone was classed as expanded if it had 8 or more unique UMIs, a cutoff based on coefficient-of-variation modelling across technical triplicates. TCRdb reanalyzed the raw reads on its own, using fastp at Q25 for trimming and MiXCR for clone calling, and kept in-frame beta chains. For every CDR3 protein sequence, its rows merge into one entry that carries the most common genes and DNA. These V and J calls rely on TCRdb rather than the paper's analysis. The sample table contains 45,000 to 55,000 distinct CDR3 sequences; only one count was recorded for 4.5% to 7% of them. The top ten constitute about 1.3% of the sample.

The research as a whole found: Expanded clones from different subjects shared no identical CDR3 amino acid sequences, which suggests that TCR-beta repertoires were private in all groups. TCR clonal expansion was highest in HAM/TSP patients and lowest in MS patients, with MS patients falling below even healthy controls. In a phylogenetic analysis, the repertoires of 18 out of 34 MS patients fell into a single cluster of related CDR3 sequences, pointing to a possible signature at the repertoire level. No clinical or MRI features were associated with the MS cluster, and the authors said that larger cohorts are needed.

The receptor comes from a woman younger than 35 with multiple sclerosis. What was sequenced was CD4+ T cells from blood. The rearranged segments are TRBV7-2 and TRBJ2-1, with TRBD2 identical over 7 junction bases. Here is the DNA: TGTGCCAGCAGCTCCCGGACTAGGTTCAATGAGCAGTTCTTC. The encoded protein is CASSSRTRFNEQFF.